A single sample gave rise to the 32 T cell receptor beta chains below, sequenced in a study of T cells in Graves' hyperthyroidism and ophthalmopathy. There were TCR beta CDR3 regions amplified from RNA transcripts. HTBI primers were the set used in a first-round RT-PCR of the TCR CDR3. Using its own MiXCR run on the multiplex PCR reads, TCRdb lists one record per CDR3 protein. The data contain more than 300,000 distinct CDR3 sequences, around 13% of them seen just once; the ten biggest clones take up approximately 11%. The sample consisted of blood. All receptors come from a woman between 55 and 75 years old with Graves' hyperthyroidism.

This clonotype was detected a few times. The chain joins TRBV24-1 to TRBJ2-3; a possible D gene is TRBD2 (6 bases). Germline lookup yields CDR1 KGHDR and CDR2 SFDVKD. Trimming stripped 3 bases from V and 0 bases from J, with 9 bases between. The CDR3 is 15 residues long. The CDR3 sequence is CATSDAGRSTDTQYF. CDR3 coding DNA: TGTGCCACCAGTGATGCGGGACGGAGCACAGATACGCAGTATTTT.

This clonotype was counted at least ten times. The chain recombines TRBV11-3 with TRBJ1-5; possibly TRBD1 for D (6 bases). Germline values: CDR1 SGHNT, CDR2 YENEEA. This CDR3 is 14 amino acids long. The V end lost 7 bases, the J end lost 0 bases, and 10 bases lay between the germline ends. The CDR3 spells CASIGQNSNQPQHF. In DNA, the CDR3 is TGTGCCAGCATCGGACAGAATAGCAATCAGCCCCAGCATTTT.

There are many counts of this clonotype. V and J are TRBV6-1 and TRBJ1-6; 8 nucleotides agree with TRBD1. Germline V gives CDR1 MNHNS, CDR2 SASEGT. This CDR3 region has 13 residues. The V gene end was trimmed by 8 bases and the J gene end by 7 bases; junction bases not matched to a gene: 4. For the CDR3, the DNA is TGTGCCAGCGGAAGACAGGGGAATTCACCCCTCCACTTT. It codes for CASGRQGNSPLHF.

This clonotype has ten or more counts. The rearrangement links TRBV30 to TRBJ2-1; the D is unclear. Germline CDR1 reads GTSNPN; CDR2 reads SVGIG (reference sequence). This CDR3 is 14 amino acids long. V shed 0 bases and J shed 3 bases, with 9 bases lying between them. Here the CDR3 reads CAWSVSAVYNEQFF. CDR3 nucleotide sequence: TGTGCCTGGAGTGTATCGGCCGTCTACAATGAGCAGTTCTTC.

This clonotype came up a few times. J is TRBJ2-7 and V is TRBV7-9; 11 bases fit TRBD2. V was pared by 6 bases and J by 3 bases, with 7 bases of the junction left unmatched. This CDR3 spans 15 amino acids. Germline V gene lookup returns CDR1 SEHNR and CDR2 FQNEAQ (reference sequence). CDR3 in amino acids: CASSGGGTSGYEQYF. CDR3 nucleotides: TGTGCCAGCAGTGGGGGGGGGACTAGCGGCTACGAGCAGTACTTC. Combining the CDR3 with reference TRBV7-9 and TRBJ2-7 gives the whole variable domain DTGVSQNPRHKITKRGQNVTFRCDPISEHNRLYWYRQTLGQGPEFLTYFQNEAQLEKSRLLSDRFSAERPKGSFSTLEIQRTEQGDSAMYLCASSGGGTSGYEQYFGPGTRLTVT.

This clonotype was seen repeatedly, ten times or more. For the CDR3, the DNA is TGTGCCAGCAGCTTCTTAACTAGCGGGAGCGACCAGTACTTC. It yields the protein CASSFLTSGSDQYF. The rearrangement links TRBV7-9 to TRBJ2-5, with TRBD2 identical over 11 bases. V lost 3 bases and J lost 10; bases outside the gene matches: 7. CDR1 and CDR2 (germline): SEHNR, FQNEAQ (reference sequence). The CDR3 is 14 residues long.

This clonotype occurred many times. The genes are TRBV3-1 and TRBJ2-7; no definite D call. This CDR3 is 17 amino acids long. Trimming shortened V by 4 bases and J by 5 bases, and 24 bases separated the two germline ends. Germline lookup yields CDR1 LGHDT and CDR2 YNNKEL (reference sequence). The chain's CDR3 is CASSPPLGSTRVDEQYF. In DNA form, the CDR3 reads TGTGCCAGCAGCCCCCCCCTCGGAAGCACCCGAGTAGACGAGCAGTACTTC.

The chain employs TRBV9 and TRBJ2-7; 11 bases are a match to TRBD2. The V gene end was trimmed by 4 bases and the J gene end by 3 bases; junction bases not matched to a gene: 12. The V gene's germline CDR1 is SGDLS and CDR2 YYNGEE. The length of the CDR3 is 17 residues. The CDR3 reads CASSPATGTSGIYEQYF. As DNA, the CDR3 is TGTGCCAGCAGCCCAGCGACCGGGACTAGCGGAATCTACGAGCAGTACTTC.

Many counts were recorded for this clonotype. This chain connects TRBV29-1 to TRBJ2-3; 8 nucleotides line up with TRBD1. The CDR3 is 14 amino acids. CDR1 is SQVTM, CDR2 ANQGSEA, per germline. J lost 5 bases, V lost 3 bases, and 7 bases had no gene match. The CDR3 sequence: CSVESDRDLDTQYF. Written as DNA, the CDR3 is TGCAGCGTTGAGTCGGACAGGGACCTAGATACGCAGTATTTT.

This clonotype was seen more than once but under ten times. The V and J genes are TRBV6-1 and TRBJ2-7; possibly TRBD2 for D (5 bases). The CDR3 is 15 amino acids. Germline V gene data show CDR1 as MNHNS and CDR2 as SASEGT. V gave up 8 bases and J gave up 2 bases, with 19 bases separating them. In DNA, the CDR3 is TGTGCCAGCTGCGACCCGGGGAGCGGAGCCTACGAGCAGTACTTC. Translated: CASCDPGSGAYEQYF.

This clonotype was picked up a small number of times. The gene calls are TRBV5-6 and TRBJ1-3, with 8 nucleotides matching TRBD1. CDR3 length: 18 amino acids. Germline values: CDR1 SGHDT, CDR2 YYEEEE. Losses at the gene ends were 4 bases for V and 0 bases for J; bases not matched to a gene: 12. The CDR3, as DNA: TGTGCCAGCAGCCCGTTGGGACAGGACTATAGCTCTGGAAACACCATATATTTT. It specifies CASSPLGQDYSSGNTIYF.

The table lists this clonotype with many counts. The chain is built from TRBV3-1 and TRBJ2-5; 8 positions agree with TRBD2. V lost 0 bases, J lost 5 bases, and 5 bases stayed unmatched. Germline CDR1 and CDR2: LGHDT and YNNKEL (reference sequence). This CDR3 is built from 15 residues. The CDR3 protein is CASSQDAVAGETQYF. As DNA, the CDR3 is TGTGCCAGCAGCCAAGACGCGGTAGCGGGGGAGACCCAGTACTTC.

In this sample, this clonotype turned up many times. J is TRBJ2-2 and V is TRBV19; no clear D. The V end was cut by 9 bases, the J end by 7 bases, with 12 bases between. Germline loops: CDR1 LNHDA, CDR2 SQIVND (reference sequence). The CDR3 length is 12 residues. CDR3 in DNA: TGTGCCAGCACTAAAAGGGACGGGGAGCTGTTTTTT. Translated, it gives CASTKRDGELFF.

This clonotype was seen repeatedly, ten times or more. The chain has TRBV28 and TRBJ1-1, with D maybe TRBD1 (6 bases). Deletions cut 5 bases from V and 1 base from J, with 14 bases between. Germline assignment: CDR1 MDHEN and CDR2 SYDVKM. The CDR3 has 15 residues. The CDR3 protein is CASSPGQRTNTEAFF. DNA for the CDR3: TGTGCCAGCAGTCCAGGACAGCGTACGAACACTGAAGCTTTCTTT.

The gene calls are TRBV4-1 and TRBJ2-1; tentatively, D is TRBD1 (6 bases). Trimming shortened V by 9 bases and J by 3 bases, and 18 bases separated the two germline ends. Germline CDR1 reads MGHRA; CDR2 reads YSYEKL. The CDR3 sequence is 15 residues long. Here the CDR3 reads CASKPGQGSYNEQFF. CDR3 coding DNA: TGCGCCAGTAAACCGGGACAAGGGAGCTACAATGAGCAGTTCTTC.

This clonotype was seen repeatedly, ten times or more. The V call is TRBV5-1, the J call TRBJ2-3; 10 nucleotides line up with TRBD2. Germline trimming cut 3 bases from V and 0 bases from J; bases unmatched to any gene: 4. The CDR3 runs to 16 residues. Germline loops: CDR1 SGHRS, CDR2 YFSETQ. CDR3 coding DNA: TGCGCCAGCAGCTCTGGACTAGCGGCTAGCACAGATACGCAGTATTTT. It specifies CASSSGLAASTDTQYF. Complete variable domain (other parts from reference TRBV5-1 and TRBJ2-3): KAGVTQTPRYLIKTRGQQVTLSCSPISGHRSVSWYQQTPGQGLQFLFEYFSETQRNKGNFPGRFSGRQFSNSRSEMNVSTLELGDSALYLCASSSGLAASTDTQYFGPGTRLTVL.

This clonotype was seen repeatedly, ten times or more. The J gene is TRBJ2-1, the V gene TRBV20-1; 10 positions match TRBD2. Germline values: CDR1 DFQATT, CDR2 SNEGSKA (reference sequence). Trimming removed 1 base from V and 3 bases from J; junction bases left unmatched: 0. The CDR3 loop spans 14 amino acids. CDR3 amino acids: CSARVAGGYNEQFF. The CDR3 region has the DNA TGCAGTGCTAGAGTAGCGGGAGGCTACAATGAGCAGTTCTTC.

In this sample, this clonotype turned up a few times. The CDR3 region is CASRRRDSHTDTQYF. CDR3 nucleotides: TGTGCCAGCAGGAGGCGGGACAGCCACACAGATACGCAGTATTTT. This rearrangement joins TRBV12-3 or TRBV12-4 to TRBJ2-3; a weak D match, TRBD1 (7 bases). The CDR3 sequence is 15 residues long. V lost 6 bases, J lost 2 bases, and 15 bases lay in between.

The rearrangement links TRBV12-5 to TRBJ2-2; 7 bases match TRBD2. The CDR3 totals 18 residues. V shed 0 bases and J 2 bases; nucleotides not matched to a gene: 9. CDR1 LGHNT and CDR2 FRNRAP come from the germline V gene. CDR3 DNA: TGTGCTAGTGGTTTGGTACGCGGGGGAGCCCGTAACACCGGGGAGCTGTTTTTT. Amino acid sequence: CASGLVRGGARNTGELFF. Using reference TRBV12-5 and TRBJ2-2 for the parts outside the CDR3, the full variable domain is DARVTQTPRHKVTEMGQEVTMRCQPILGHNTVFWYRQTMMQGLELLAYFRNRAPLDDSGMPKDRFSAEMPDATLATLKIQPSEPRDSAVYFCASGLVRGGARNTGELFFGEGSRLTVL.

This clonotype was counted at least ten times. The gene calls are TRBV30 and TRBJ1-3; no firm D call. The CDR3 sequence is 14 residues long. V was trimmed by 4 bases and J by 0 bases, leaving 10 bases between them. Germline values: CDR1 GTSNPN, CDR2 SVGIG (reference sequence). The DNA for the CDR3 is TGTGCCTGGATAAGGAAGAGCTCTGGAAACACCATATATTTT. Encoded protein: CAWIRKSSGNTIYF.

This clonotype was observed many times. This chain links TRBV6-1 with TRBJ2-3; 8 positions agree with TRBD2. V trimming: 6 bases; J trimming: 0 bases; junction bases outside the gene matches: 8. The CDR3 consists of 16 residues. Germline V gives CDR1 MNHNS, CDR2 SASEGT. This CDR3 is CASRSTSGASTDTQYF. CDR3 in DNA: TGTGCCAGCAGGAGCACTAGCGGAGCTAGCACAGATACGCAGTATTTT.

V is TRBV4-1 and J is TRBJ1-3, with 7 bases matching TRBD1. Trimming took 2 bases from V and 4 from J; bases not matched to a gene: 2. This CDR3 has 14 amino acids. Germline CDR1 and CDR2: MGHRA and YSYEKL. Written as DNA, the CDR3 is TGCGCCAGCAGCCAACAGGGGGAAGGAAACACCATATATTTT. Translating it yields CASSQQGEGNTIYF.

This clonotype was picked up many times. The chain has TRBV28 and TRBJ1-5, with TRBD1 identical over 9 bases. This CDR3 spans 20 amino acids. Germline V gene sequence: CDR1 MDHEN, CDR2 SYDVKM. J gave up 4 bases and V 6 bases, and 22 bases lay outside the gene matches. The CDR3 region is CASSLRGVGTGIKRNQPQHF. The CDR3 nucleotides are TGTGCCAGCAGCCTCAGGGGGGTAGGGACAGGGATTAAGAGGAATCAGCCCCAGCATTTT. Together with reference TRBV28 and TRBJ1-5, the CDR3 gives the full variable domain: DVKVTQSSRYLVKRTGEKVFLECVQDMDHENMFWYRQDPGLGLRLIYFSYDVKMKEKGDIPEGYSVSREKKERFSLILESASTNQTSMYLCASSLRGVGTGIKRNQPQHFGDGTRLSIL.

This clonotype was found many times. The chain couples TRBV2 to TRBJ2-1; D unclear. CDR3 length: 14 residues. V dropped 7 bases and J dropped 0 bases, with 10 bases sitting between them. The germline V gene encodes CDR1 SNHLY and CDR2 FYNNEI. In nucleotides, the CDR3 is TGTGCCAGCATTAGCCGCTACTCCTACAATGAGCAGTTCTTC. Protein: CASISRYSYNEQFF.

This clonotype was observed at least ten times. This rearrangement joins TRBV30 to TRBJ2-2; either TRBD1 or TRBD2 may fit D (5 bases each). The CDR3 is 15 residues long. From germline, CDR1 is GTSNPN and CDR2 SVGIG (reference sequence). Trimming took 7 bases from V and 1 from J, leaving 16 bases between them. In DNA, the CDR3 is TGTGCCTCAGTTCCGGGACGCCGGAACACCGGGGAGCTGTTTTTT. This gives the protein CASVPGRRNTGELFF.

In its sample, this clonotype was seen a few times. The chain recombines TRBV7-9 with TRBJ2-2; no definite D call. The CDR3 is 14 residues long. Germline V lookup: CDR1 SEHNR, CDR2 FQNEAQ (reference sequence). V was cut by 0 bases and J by 7 bases, with 9 bases left in between. The CDR3 reads CASSLALRGGELFF. CDR3 in DNA: TGTGCCAGCAGCTTAGCGTTGCGTGGCGGGGAGCTGTTTTTT.

This clonotype was picked up many times. This chain links TRBV12-5 with TRBJ2-5, with TRBD2 matching over 8 bases. Germline values: CDR1 LGHNT, CDR2 FRNRAP. V shed 7 bases and J 0 bases; nucleotides not matched to a gene: 10. The CDR3 runs to 16 residues. The CDR3 nucleotides read TGTGCTAGTGCCCCGGGGCAGCGGGGGTACCAAGAGACCCAGTACTTC. Protein sequence: CASAPGQRGYQETQYF.

This clonotype has a count of ten or more. The chain combines TRBV5-1 with TRBJ2-1; D tentatively fits TRBD1 or TRBD2 (5 bases each). Trimming removed 0 bases at V and 8 bases at J, with 18 bases between. Germline values: CDR1 SGHRS, CDR2 YFSETQ. The CDR3 is 16 amino acids. The CDR3 bases are TGCGCCAGCAGCTTGGCCTCCCCCCTTGAGGGGTATGAGCAGTTCTTC. It specifies CASSLASPLEGYEQFF. Full variable domain (remainder filled in from reference TRBV5-1 and TRBJ2-1): KAGVTQTPRYLIKTRGQQVTLSCSPISGHRSVSWYQQTPGQGLQFLFEYFSETQRNKGNFPGRFSGRQFSNSRSEMNVSTLELGDSALYLCASSLASPLEGYEQFFGPGTRLTVL.

As concerns this clonotype: A read error is possible here, since a much larger clone lies one base away. J is TRBJ2-5 and V is TRBV6-1, with TRBD1 matching 10 bases. This CDR3 has 16 amino acids. Trimming took 11 bases from V and 8 from J; bases not matched to a gene: 20. Germline CDR1 is MNHNS and CDR2 is SASEGT. Written as DNA, the CDR3 is TGTGCCGGCTTGGAGATAGGACAGGGGGTCCGGGTAACCCAGTACTTC. The encoded protein is CAGLEIGQGVRVTQYF.

This clonotype was recorded a few times. This rearrangement joins TRBV6-2 or TRBV6-3 to TRBJ2-1, with D possibly TRBD2 on 5 matching bases. The CDR3 is 14 amino acids. Looked up from germline, CDR1 is MNHEY and CDR2 is SVGEGT. Trimming stripped 6 bases from V and 7 bases from J, with 16 bases between. Written as DNA, the CDR3 is TGTGCCAGCAGACCCCGGGGTTCTGGGAATGAGCAGTTCTTC. It codes for CASRPRGSGNEQFF.

As regards this clonotype: The final CDR3 position lacks the conserved phenylalanine or tryptophan, pointing to a likely read error. The CDR3 nucleotides are TGTGCCAGCAGCTGGGACTCAACCAAGAGCACAGATACGCAGTATTCT. Translation: CASSWDSTKSTDTQYS. V gene TRBV7-9 combines with J gene TRBJ2-3, with a weak D call TRBD2 (6 bases). The V and J ends lost 4 bases and 0 bases respectively, with 14 bases between them. From germline, CDR1 is SEHNR and CDR2 FQNEAQ (reference sequence). This CDR3 comprises 16 residues.

This clonotype was detected many times. V is TRBV20-1 and J is TRBJ2-1, with D possibly being TRBD2 (6 bases). The length of the CDR3 is 15 residues. Germline V CDR1 and CDR2: DFQATT, SNEGSKA (reference sequence). Trimming cost V 3 bases and J 0 bases, with 12 bases left between them. The chain's CDR3 is CSASLAGSSYNEQFF. In DNA, the CDR3 is TGCAGTGCTAGTCTGGCGGGGAGCTCCTACAATGAGCAGTTCTTC.